This T cell receptor beta chain was captured by sequencing in a study of CD8+ T cells in alopecia areata. As concerns this clone: Its antigen is not identified.

Study conclusions and caveats: Sequencing of scalp tissue also captures the resident alphabeta T cells of normal skin. Sharing of TCR sequences between patients (possibly for HLA-related reasons) was less clear than in mice. In lesional scalp, particularly from alopecia totalis/universalis, clonality was higher than in normal scalp.

RNA was isolated and reverse transcribed to cDNA, the sequencing template. Profiled with immunoSEQ multiplex PCR; TCRdb holds only in-frame clones, not every one. Among about 140,000 clones listed, 55% to 65% were seen once. Trimming removed 6 bases at V and 11 bases at J, with 12 bases between. The CDR3 totals 11 residues. The germline V gene encodes CDR1 LNHNV and CDR2 YYDKDF (reference sequence). The chain combines TRBV15 with TRBJ2-3; D ambiguous. Sequenced sample: CD4+ T cells sorted from blood. The clonotype was recovered from a human donor in good health. DNA for the CDR3: TGTGCCACCAGTACCGTCCAGAAGCAGTATTTT. This codes for CATSTVQKQYF.